These 22 T cell receptor beta chains originate from one sample sequenced in a study of metastatic and nonmetastatic thyroid tumors. Thyroid surgery was performed in patients who had received no treatment beforehand. TCRdb re-analyzed the PCR reads using MiXCR. Altogether roughly 20,000 clones are present, over 25% being singletons, with the ten largest covering roughly 6%. Material: blood. Source of these receptors: a female donor with papillary thyroid cancer or a benign thyroid nodule (not recorded which). Some clones in this sample may be carry-over from other donors' samples.

Here the CDR3 reads CASSPPAGQGGETQYF. DNA of the CDR3: TGTGCCAGCAGCCCTCCAGCAGGACAGGGTGGGGAGACCCAGTACTTC. The rearrangement links TRBV28 to TRBJ2-5, with 8 bases that match TRBD1. The trim removed 6 bases at V and 5 bases at J, leaving 14 bases unmatched. Germline CDR1 MDHEN, CDR2 SYDVKM. CDR3 length: 16 residues.

The rearrangement links TRBV5-1 to TRBJ2-2, with D unclear. Trimming took 1 base from V and 5 from J, leaving 6 bases between them. CDR1 SGHRS and CDR2 YFSETQ come from the germline V gene. The CDR3 has 13 amino acids. The CDR3 region has the DNA TGCGCCAGCAGCTTGTTAGGGACCGGGGAGCTGTTTTTT. Its translation is CASSLLGTGELFF. The whole variable domain, remainder taken from reference TRBV5-1 and TRBJ2-2, is KAGVTQTPRYLIKTRGQQVTLSCSPISGHRSVSWYQQTPGQGLQFLFEYFSETQRNKGNFPGRFSGRQFSNSRSEMNVSTLELGDSALYLCASSLLGTGELFFGEGSRLTVL.

Only a few counts were recorded for this clone. This may stem from a read error, because a much larger clone lies one nucleotide away. The chain combines TRBV20-1 with TRBJ2-3, with D hard to call. CDR1 and CDR2 from the germline V gene are DFQATT and SNEGSKA (reference sequence). Trimming cost V 3 bases and J 6 bases, with 13 bases left between them. This CDR3 is 13 amino acids long. As DNA, the CDR3 is TGCAGTGCTAGGGCGGATAGTTCGGATACGCAGTATTTT. This translates into CSARADSSDTQYF.

This clone was counted many times. The same CDR3 arises from other DNA sequences in this sample as well. J is TRBJ1-1 and V is TRBV3-1; possibly TRBD1 for D (5 bases). Germline loops: CDR1 LGHDT, CDR2 YNNKEL (reference sequence). The CDR3 has 13 residues. V lost 3 bases and J 4 bases, leaving 9 bases between the germline ends. In DNA, the CDR3 is TGTGCCAGCAGCCAGGGACGGGGCACTGAAGCTTTCTTT. Translation: CASSQGRGTEAFF.

In this sample, this clone turned up many times. The rearrangement links TRBV4-2 to TRBJ2-3, with 13 bases lining up with TRBD2. CDR3 size: 17 residues. V trimming: 2 bases; J trimming: 4 bases; junction bases outside the gene matches: 6. Per the germline V gene, CDR1 is LGHNA and CDR2 is YNFKEQ. CDR3 loop: CASSQWTSGSGADTQYF. CDR3 DNA: TGTGCCAGCAGCCAATGGACTAGCGGGAGTGGCGCAGATACGCAGTATTTT.

At least ten counts were recorded for this clone. The CDR3, as DNA: TGTGCCAGCAGTGAGGTAGGCCGGCAGTTCTTC. Protein product: CASSEVGRQFF. This chain connects TRBV2 to TRBJ2-1; D not certain. CDR3 length equals 11 residues. CDR1 SNHLY and CDR2 FYNNEI come from the germline V gene. Trimming took 3 bases from V and 12 from J, leaving 9 bases between them.

There are many counts of this clone. This may be a read error: a much more frequent sequence differs by one nucleotide. The J gene is TRBJ1-1, the V gene TRBV7-8, with 8 bases matching TRBD1. The CDR3 extends over 13 amino acids. Germline lookup yields CDR1 SGHVS and CDR2 FQNEAQ. The CDR3 DNA reads as TGTGTCAGCAGCCTAACAGGGGGAACTGAAGCTTTCTTT. This codes for CVSSLTGGTEAFF.

This clone was counted a single time. The rearrangement joins TRBV5-1 to TRBJ2-1; TRBD1 agrees at 7 bases. Per germline, CDR1 SGHRS and CDR2 YFSETQ. The CDR3 spans 18 residues. The trim removed 1 base at V and 8 bases at J, leaving 18 bases unmatched. The DNA for the CDR3 is TGCGCCAGCAGCTTGTTGGGCGTTGCTCTGGAGCAGGGGGATGAGCAGTTCTTC. Its protein product is CASSLLGVALEQGDEQFF.

This chain joins TRBV11-2 and TRBJ2-2; TRBD2 aligns across 12 bases. Germline trimming cut 5 bases from V and 7 bases from J; bases unmatched to any gene: 14. Germline V gives CDR1 SGHAT, CDR2 FQNNGV. The CDR3 is 18 amino acids. The chain's CDR3 is CASSPWTSGTRFNGELFF. DNA of the CDR3: TGTGCCAGCAGCCCCTGGACTAGCGGGACCCGATTTAACGGGGAGCTGTTTTTT.

The V and J genes are TRBV7-2 and TRBJ1-6; unclear D gene. Germline V lookup: CDR1 SGHTA, CDR2 FQGNSA. Trimming removed 1 base from V and 6 bases from J, with 10 bases in between. This CDR3 region has 15 residues. Written as DNA, the CDR3 is TGTGCCAGCAGCTTAGAGCACATCCTTAATTCACCCCTCCACTTT. This translates into CASSLEHILNSPLHF.

The chain is built from TRBV5-6 and TRBJ2-2, with 9 bases aligning to TRBD1. This CDR3 is built from 14 residues. Per germline, CDR1 SGHDT and CDR2 YYEEEE. V dropped 0 bases and J dropped 6; count of bases not matched to a gene: 0. The CDR3 spells CASSLGQGAGELFF. The CDR3 bases are TGTGCCAGCAGCTTGGGACAGGGGGCCGGGGAGCTGTTTTTT.

This chain links TRBV20-1 with TRBJ1-6; D perhaps matches TRBD1 (5 bases). Between the trimmed V and J ends, which lost 3 bases and 3 bases, there was a span of 21 bases. The CDR3 is made up of 18 amino acids. CDR1 and CDR2 from the germline V gene are DFQATT and SNEGSKA (reference sequence). The CDR3 nucleotides read TGCAGTGCTAGGACCTTCGACAGTCCGGGGGACTATAATTCACCCCTCCACTTT. Amino acid sequence: CSARTFDSPGDYNSPLHF.

Notes on this clone: At one of its ends the junction is not consistent with the germline gene, which may arise from a read error. The chain links TRBV24-1 to TRBJ2-2, with D possibly being TRBD1 or TRBD2 (5 bases each). The CDR3 loop spans 13 amino acids. From germline, CDR1 is KGHDR and CDR2 SFDVKD. CDR3 DNA sequence: TGTGCCACCCGTAGGGGTCACACCGGGGAGCCGTTTTTT. Its protein is CATRRGHTGEPFF.

The CDR3 DNA sequence: TGCGCCAGCAGCTGGACTGCCGACTCCTACGAGCAGTACTTC. Residues: CASSWTADSYEQYF. This chain joins TRBV5-1 and TRBJ2-7; weak D call: TRBD2 (5 bases). V lost 3 bases and J 0 bases, leaving 10 bases between the germline ends. The CDR3 runs 14 residues. Germline lookup yields CDR1 SGHRS and CDR2 YFSETQ.

In its sample, this clone was seen many times. The genes are TRBV3-1 and TRBJ2-4; tentative D call: TRBD2 (6 bases). Germline assignment: CDR1 LGHDT and CDR2 YNNKEL (reference sequence). This CDR3 contains 16 residues. V lost 1 base and J lost 0, with 10 bases in between. The DNA of the CDR3 is TGTGCCAGCAGCCAAGGGGGGGTATTAGCCAAAAACATTCAGTACTTC. This gives the protein CASSQGGVLAKNIQYF.

This clone has at least ten counts. The chain recombines TRBV7-2 with TRBJ1-1; the D gene is possibly TRBD1 (6 bases). The V end lost 4 bases, the J end lost 0 bases, and 18 bases lay between the germline ends. The CDR3 contains 17 residues. The germline CDR1 and CDR2 sequences are SGHTA and FQGNSA. The CDR3 is CASSSAGALTLNTEAFF. In DNA, the CDR3 is TGTGCCAGCAGCTCCGCAGGGGCCCTGACCTTGAACACTGAAGCTTTCTTT.

The CDR3 loop is CASSQEDRAGNTIYF. Written as DNA, the CDR3 is TGCGCCAGCAGCCAGGAGGACAGGGCCGGAAACACCATATATTTT. The rearrangement links TRBV4-1 to TRBJ1-3; 8 bases are shared with TRBD1. The V gene's germline CDR1 is MGHRA and CDR2 YSYEKL. CDR3 length equals 15 residues. Germline trimming cut 3 bases from V and 4 bases from J; bases unmatched to any gene: 5.

This clone is medium-sized in the sample. The gene calls are TRBV6-1 and TRBJ1-5; D is uncertain. The V and J ends lost 3 bases and 3 bases respectively, with 9 bases between them. In germline, CDR1 is MNHNS, CDR2 SASEGT. The CDR3 is 14 amino acids. CDR3 DNA sequence: TGTGCCAGCAGTGAGGCCAGCTTCAATCAGCCCCAGCATTTT. Its translation: CASSEASFNQPQHF.

This clone is categorized as medium-sized. This chain links TRBV19 with TRBJ2-7, with 9 bases matching TRBD1. This CDR3 region has 14 residues. Germline lookup yields CDR1 LNHDA and CDR2 SQIVND (reference sequence). The V gene end was trimmed by 6 bases and the J gene end by 4 bases; junction bases not matched to a gene: 7. Here the CDR3 reads CASRDRQGVYEQYF. In DNA, the CDR3 is TGTGCCAGTAGGGACCGACAGGGGGTGTACGAGCAGTACTTC.

The gene calls are TRBV7-2 and TRBJ2-7, with 15 bases that match TRBD2. The CDR3 consists of 15 residues. J was trimmed by 5 bases and V by 6 bases; bases with no gene match: 5. Germline CDR1 is SGHTA and CDR2 is FQGNSA. The CDR3 DNA is TGTGCCAGCAGACCAGGACTAGCGGGAGGGCACGAGCAGTACTTC. The encoded protein is CASRPGLAGGHEQYF.

The V and J genes are TRBV19 and TRBJ1-5; TRBD1 aligns across 7 bases. V shed 5 bases and J 5 bases; nucleotides not matched to a gene: 9. This CDR3 has 15 residues. Germline CDR1 and CDR2: LNHDA and SQIVND (reference sequence). The CDR3, as DNA: TGTGCCAGTAGTGCGGAAGACAGGGAGGATCAGCCCCAGCATTTT. As protein: CASSAEDREDQPQHF.

This clone was observed a single time. This chain's CDR3 is CASSLALTNLAVSKEQYF. CDR3 coding DNA: TGTGCCAGCAGCTTAGCGTTGACTAACCTAGCCGTGTCGAAGGAGCAGTACTTC. The rearrangement uses TRBV7-2 and TRBJ2-7; possible D gene TRBD2, 5 bases. The CDR3 sequence is 18 residues long. Per the germline V gene, CDR1 is SGHTA and CDR2 is FQGNSA. Trimming pared 0 bases from V and 7 bases from J, leaving 25 bases between.